This T cell receptor beta chain appears in the sequencing data of a study of cytomegalovirus exposure and HLA in healthy donors. In the PCR, 60 Vbeta and 13 Jbeta primers were used. Assay used: immunoSEQ multiplex PCR; TCRdb lists only in-frame clones, some missing. The table shows approximately 160,000 clones, with around 68% occurring only once. The CDR3 contains 13 residues. The germline gives CDR1 LNHDA, CDR2 SQIVND (reference sequence). Deletions cut 2 bases from V and 1 base from J, with 5 bases between. This clone was observed a handful of times. The receptor comes from a woman in her forties in good health and CMV-seropositive. The chain carries TRBV19 and TRBJ1-1; D gene uncertain. The sequencing sample was made of PBMCs. In nucleotides, the CDR3 is TGTGCCAGTAGTATAAGGAGGAACACTGAAGCTTTCTTT. Its protein product is CASSIRRNTEAFF.